This entry concerns a single T cell receptor beta chain. Its antigen is undetermined. The V gene's germline CDR1 is LGHDT and CDR2 YNNKEL (reference sequence). This CDR3 is 15 amino acids long. V lost 1 base and J lost 3, with 12 bases in between. The entry originates in a study of T-cell reconstitution after alpha-beta-depleted transplantation in children. Molecular barcoding with unique molecular identifiers was used for the TCRbeta library. Each CDR3 protein gets one entry after TCRdb re-called the PCR reads with MiXCR. This sample has 500,000 or so distinct CDR3 sequences, with over 10% found just once. Broader study findings: Newly made T cells mostly supplied T-cell counts and diversity one year after transplant. For some patients, TCRbeta diversity was high at day 60 because of recipient T cells and thymic progenitors that survived. Several hundred expanded graft clones reportedly were the source of alpha-beta T cells about two months after transplant.

The V gene is TRBV3-1, the J gene TRBJ1-1; weak D call: TRBD1 (5 bases). The input for sequencing was PBMCs, mostly from graft donor cells, taken 180 days after TCRalphabeta/CD19-depleted stem cell transplant. The origin of this receptor is a female patient aged 2-9 years who had a stem cell transplant for aplastic anemia, so the T cells may come from the graft donor. The CDR3 DNA is TGTGCCAGCAGCCAAGTCTGGGGACCGGACACTGAAGCTTTCTTT. It specifies CASSQVWGPDTEAFF.